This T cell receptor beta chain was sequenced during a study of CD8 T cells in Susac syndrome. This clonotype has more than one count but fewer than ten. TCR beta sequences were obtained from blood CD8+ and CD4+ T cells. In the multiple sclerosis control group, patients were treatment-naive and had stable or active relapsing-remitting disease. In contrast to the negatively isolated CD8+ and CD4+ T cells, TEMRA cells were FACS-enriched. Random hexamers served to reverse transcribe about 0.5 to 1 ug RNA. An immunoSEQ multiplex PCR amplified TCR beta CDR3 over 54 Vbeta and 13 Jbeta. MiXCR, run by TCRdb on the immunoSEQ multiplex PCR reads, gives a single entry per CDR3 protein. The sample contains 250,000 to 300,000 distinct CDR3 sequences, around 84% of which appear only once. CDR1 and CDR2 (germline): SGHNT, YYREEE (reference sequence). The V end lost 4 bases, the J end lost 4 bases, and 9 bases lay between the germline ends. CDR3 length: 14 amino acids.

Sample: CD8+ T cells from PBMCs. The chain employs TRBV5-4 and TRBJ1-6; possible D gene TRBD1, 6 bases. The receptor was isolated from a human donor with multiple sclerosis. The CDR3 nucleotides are TGTGCCAGCAGCAGGACAGAGTATAATTCACCCCTCCACTTT. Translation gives CASSRTEYNSPLHF. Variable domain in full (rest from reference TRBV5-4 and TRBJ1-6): ETGVTQSPTHLIKTRGQQVTLRCSSQSGHNTVSWYQQALGQGPQFIFQYYREEENGRGNFPPRFSGLQFPNYSSELNVNALELDDSALYLCASSRTEYNSPLHFGNGTRLTVT.